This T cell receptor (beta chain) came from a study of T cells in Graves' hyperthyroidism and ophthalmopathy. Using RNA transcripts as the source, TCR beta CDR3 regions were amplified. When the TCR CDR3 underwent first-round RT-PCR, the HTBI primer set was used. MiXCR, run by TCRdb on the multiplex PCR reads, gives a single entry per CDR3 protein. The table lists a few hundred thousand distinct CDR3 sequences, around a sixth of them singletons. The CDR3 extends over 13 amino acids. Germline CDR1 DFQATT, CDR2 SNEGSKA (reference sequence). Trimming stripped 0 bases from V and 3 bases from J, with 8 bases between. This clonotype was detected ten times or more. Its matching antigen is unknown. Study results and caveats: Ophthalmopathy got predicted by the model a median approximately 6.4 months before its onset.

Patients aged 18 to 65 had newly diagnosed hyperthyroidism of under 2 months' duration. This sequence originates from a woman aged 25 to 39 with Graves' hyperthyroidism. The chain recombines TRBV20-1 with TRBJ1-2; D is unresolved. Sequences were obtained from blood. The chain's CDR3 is CSARDRRDYGYTF. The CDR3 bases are TGCAGTGCTAGAGATCGACGGGACTATGGCTACACCTTC.